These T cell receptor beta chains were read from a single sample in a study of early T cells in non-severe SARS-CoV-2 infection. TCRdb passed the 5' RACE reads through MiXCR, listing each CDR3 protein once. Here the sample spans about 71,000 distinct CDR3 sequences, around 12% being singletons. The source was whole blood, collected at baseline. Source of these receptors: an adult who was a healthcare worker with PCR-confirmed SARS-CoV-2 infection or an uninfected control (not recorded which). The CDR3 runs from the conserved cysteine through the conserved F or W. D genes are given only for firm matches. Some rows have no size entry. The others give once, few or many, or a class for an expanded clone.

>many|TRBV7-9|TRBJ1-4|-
CASSWGATNEKLFF
TGTGCCAGCAGCTGGGGAGCAACTAATGAAAAACTGTTTTTT
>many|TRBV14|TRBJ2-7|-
CASSHGQGRTYEQYF
TGTGCCAGCAGCCACGGGCAGGGTAGGACCTACGAGCAGTACTTC
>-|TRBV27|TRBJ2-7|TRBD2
CASSFLSGSYEQYF
TGTGCCAGCAGTTTTCTTAGCGGGTCCTACGAGCAGTACTTC
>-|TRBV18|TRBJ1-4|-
CASSPQVETEKLFF
TGTGCCAGCTCACCACAGGTTGAGACAGAAAAACTGTTTTTT
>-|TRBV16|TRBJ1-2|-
CASSQPGRGYTF
TGTGCCAGCAGCCAACCGGGACGGGGCTACACCTTC
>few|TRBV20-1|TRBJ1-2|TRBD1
CSASRQGPDYGYTF
TGCAGTGCGTCGCGACAGGGGCCAGACTATGGCTACACCTTC
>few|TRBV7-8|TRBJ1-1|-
CASSLVGGEYTEAFF
TGTGCCAGCAGCTTAGTTGGGGGCGAGTACACTGAAGCTTTCTTT
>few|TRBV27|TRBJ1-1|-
CASSFDRGITEAFF
TGTGCCAGCAGTTTTGATCGGGGGATTACTGAAGCTTTCTTT
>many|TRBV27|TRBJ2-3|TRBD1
CASSSYRGQSDTQYF
TGTGCCAGCAGTTCCTACAGGGGACAGTCAGATACGCAGTATTTT
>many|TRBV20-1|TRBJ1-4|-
CSARATEFNEKLFF
TGCAGTGCTAGAGCGACGGAATTTAATGAAAAACTGTTTTTT
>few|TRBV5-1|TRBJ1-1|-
CASSVDGMNTEAFF
TGCGCCAGCAGCGTGGACGGTATGAACACTGAAGCTTTCTTT
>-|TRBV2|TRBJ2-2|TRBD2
CASTSGGALTGELFF
TGTGCCAGCACTAGCGGGGGGGCCCTGACCGGGGAGCTGTTTTTT
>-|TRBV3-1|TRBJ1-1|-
CASSHNGAFF
TGTGCCAGCAGCCACAACGGAGCTTTCTTT
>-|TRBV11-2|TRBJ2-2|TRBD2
CASSILAGNTGELFF
TGTGCCAGCAGCATACTAGCGGGGAACACCGGGGAGCTGTTTTTT
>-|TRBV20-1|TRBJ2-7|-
CSASTGTSYEQYF
TGCAGTGCGTCGACAGGAACTTCCTACGAGCAGTACTTC
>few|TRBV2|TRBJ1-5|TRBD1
CASSPLTGGAQPQHF
TGTGCCAGCAGTCCGTTAACAGGGGGTGCTCAGCCCCAGCATTTT
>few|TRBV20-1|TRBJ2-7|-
CSARDPPSYEQYF
TGCAGTGCTCGGGATCCCCCCTCCTACGAGCAGTACTTC
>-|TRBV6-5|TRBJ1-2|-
CASSSTDPYGYTF
TGTGCCAGCAGTTCGACAGACCCCTATGGCTACACCTTC
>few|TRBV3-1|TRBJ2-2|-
CASRAAGTAATGELFF
TGTGCCAGCAGGGCCGCCGGGACCGCGGCCACCGGGGAGCTGTTTTTT
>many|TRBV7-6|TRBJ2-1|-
CASSLVLDGGQFF
TGTGCCAGCAGCTTAGTACTTGACGGGGGGCAGTTCTTC
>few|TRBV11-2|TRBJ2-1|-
CASSSGEQGPLYNEQFF
TGTGCCAGCAGCTCCGGTGAGCAGGGGCCCTTATACAATGAGCAGTTCTTC
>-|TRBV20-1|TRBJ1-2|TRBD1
CSAPRDRGDYGYTF
TGCAGTGCTCCCCGGGACAGGGGAGACTATGGCTACACCTTC
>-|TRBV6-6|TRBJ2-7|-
CASSDTPQPSRAQYF
TGTGCCAGCAGTGACACCCCCCAGCCCTCCCGTGCGCAGTACTTC
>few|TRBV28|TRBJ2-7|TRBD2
CASNYGLGRREQYF
TGTGCCAGCAATTACGGACTAGGCCGGCGCGAGCAGTACTTC
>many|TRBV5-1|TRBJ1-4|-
CASSFGVNEEKLFF
TGCGCCAGCAGCTTCGGGGTGAACGAAGAAAAACTGTTTTTT
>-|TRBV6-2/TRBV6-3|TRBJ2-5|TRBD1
CASRWDSSVSQETQYF
TGTGCCAGCAGGTGGGACAGTTCAGTATCACAAGAGACCCAGTACTTC
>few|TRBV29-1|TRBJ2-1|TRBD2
CSVPRLASYEQFF
TGCAGCGTTCCGCGACTAGCCTCTTATGAGCAGTTCTTC
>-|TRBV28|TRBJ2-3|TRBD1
CASSTRNGTGRTDTQYF
TGTGCCAGCAGTACCCGAAACGGGACAGGACGCACAGATACGCAGTATTTT
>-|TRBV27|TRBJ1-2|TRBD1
CASSSVYRGLNGYTF
TGTGCCAGCAGCTCTGTCTACAGGGGGCTGAATGGCTACACCTTC
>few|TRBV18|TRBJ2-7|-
CASSSVTYEQYF
TGTGCCAGCTCGTCGGTAACCTACGAGCAGTACTTC
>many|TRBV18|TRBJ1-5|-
CASSPPPRGQPQHF
TGTGCCAGCTCACCACCCCCCAGGGGACAGCCCCAGCATTTT
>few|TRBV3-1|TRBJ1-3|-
CASSQRGNTIYF
TGTGCCAGCAGCCAACGCGGAAACACCATATATTTT
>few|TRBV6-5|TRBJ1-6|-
CASSYVQGNSPLHF
TGTGCCAGCAGTTACGTCCAGGGAAATTCACCCCTCCACTTT
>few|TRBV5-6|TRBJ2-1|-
CASSLAGKSSYNEQFF
TGTGCCAGCAGCTTGGCGGGGAAAAGTTCCTACAATGAGCAGTTCTTC
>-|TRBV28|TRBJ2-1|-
CASSWGRNEQFF
TGTGCCAGCAGTTGGGGACGGAATGAGCAGTTCTTC
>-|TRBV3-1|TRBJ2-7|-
CASSQEDEGLTYEQYF
TGTGCCAGCAGCCAAGAAGACGAGGGCCTGACCTACGAGCAGTACTTC
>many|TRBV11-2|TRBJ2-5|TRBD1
CASSLGQGETQYF
TGTGCCAGCAGCCTCGGACAGGGGGAGACCCAGTACTTC
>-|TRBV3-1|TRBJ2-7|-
CASSQETHSSYEQYF
TGTGCCAGCAGCCAAGAGACACATTCTTCCTACGAGCAGTACTTC
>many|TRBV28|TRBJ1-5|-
CASSLSLARPQHF
TGTGCCAGCAGTTTATCTCTCGCGCGACCCCAGCATTTT
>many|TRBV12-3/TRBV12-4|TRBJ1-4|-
CASSGGFTNEKLFF
TGTGCCAGCAGTGGGGGTTTCACTAATGAAAAACTGTTTTTT
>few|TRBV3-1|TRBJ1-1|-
CASSHRENTEAFF
TGTGCCAGCAGCCACCGAGAGAACACTGAAGCTTTCTTT
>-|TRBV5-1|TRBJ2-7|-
CASRDNHYEQYF
TGCGCCAGCAGGGACAACCACTACGAGCAGTACTTC
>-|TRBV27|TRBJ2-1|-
CASSFVARSYNEQFF
TGTGCCAGCAGTTTTGTGGCCCGCTCCTACAATGAGCAGTTCTTC
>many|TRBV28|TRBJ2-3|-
CASSLVHSTDTQYF
TGTGCCAGCAGTTTAGTCCATAGCACAGATACGCAGTATTTT
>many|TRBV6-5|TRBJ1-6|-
CASSDRWGSSPLHF
TGTGCCAGCAGTGACAGGTGGGGTAGTTCACCCCTCCACTTT
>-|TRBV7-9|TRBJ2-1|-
CASSLISRKQFF
TGTGCCAGCAGCTTGATATCCAGGAAGCAGTTCTTC
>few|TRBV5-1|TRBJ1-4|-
CASSPMGQGEKLFF
TGCGCCAGCAGCCCGATGGGCCAAGGTGAAAAACTGTTTTTT
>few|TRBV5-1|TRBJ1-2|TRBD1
CASRPRQGGGYGYTF
TGCGCCAGCAGACCACGACAGGGAGGAGGGTATGGCTACACCTTC
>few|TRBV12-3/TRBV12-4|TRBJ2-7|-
CASRFGTTFYEQYF
TGTGCCAGCAGGTTCGGTACTACCTTCTACGAGCAGTACTTC
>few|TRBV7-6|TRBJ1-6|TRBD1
CASSARTGTSPLHF
TGTGCCAGCAGCGCACGGACAGGGACCTCACCCCTCCACTTT
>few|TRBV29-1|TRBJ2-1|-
CSVDTYNEQFF
TGCAGCGTTGATACCTACAATGAGCAGTTCTTC
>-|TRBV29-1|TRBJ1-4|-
CSVESRGGEKLFF
TGCAGCGTTGAGTCCAGGGGCGGTGAAAAACTGTTTTTT
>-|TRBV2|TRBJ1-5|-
CASSVGLQPQHF
TGTGCCAGCAGTGTTGGGCTTCAGCCCCAGCATTTT
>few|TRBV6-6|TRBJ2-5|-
CASSYAGGVETQYF
TGTGCCAGCAGTTATGCCGGGGGCGTCGAGACCCAGTACTTC
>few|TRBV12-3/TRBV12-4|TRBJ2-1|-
CASSLVGGALPQQFF
TGTGCCAGCAGTTTGGTGGGCGGGGCCTTACCCCAGCAGTTCTTC
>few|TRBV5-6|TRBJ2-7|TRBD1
CASSPGQGRRTRRYF
TGTGCCAGCAGCCCTGGACAGGGCAGGAGGACGAGGCGGTACTTC
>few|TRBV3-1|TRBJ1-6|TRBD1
CASSQRQGLNSPLHF
TGTGCCAGCAGCCAACGACAGGGCTTGAATTCACCCCTCCACTTT
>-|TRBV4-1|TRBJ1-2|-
CASSQQGLGGYTF
TGCGCCAGCAGCCAGCAGGGCCTGGGGGGCTACACCTTC
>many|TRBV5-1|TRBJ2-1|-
CASSQGRGGPDEQFF
TGCGCCAGCAGCCAAGGAAGAGGTGGGCCGGATGAGCAGTTCTTC